These T cell receptor beta chains were read from a single sample in a study of blood T cell repertoires in COVID-19. TCRdb keeps only in-frame clones here, not all; method: immunoSEQ multiplex PCR. The sample comprises around 31,000 clones, roughly 90% of which are singletons, and more than 0.45% rests with the top ten. What was sequenced was peripheral blood. These receptors were taken from a woman between 40 and 55 years old with active or convalescent COVID-19. CDR3s include the opening cysteine and the closing phenylalanine or tryptophan. The order of the fields is V gene, J gene, CDR3 length, D gene, clone size, CDR3 DNA, CDR3 protein. The D gene is left open where the match is weak. For some rows the clone size is stated as once, few or many, or as a class when expanded; others skip it.

v_call: TRBV5-8; j_call: TRBJ2-1; cdr3_length: 18; d_call: TRBD2; clone_size: -; cdr3_nt: TGTGCCAGCAGCCACCGAGGATTAGCGGGAGGGATGAACAATGAGCAGTTCTTC; cdr3_aa: CASSHRGLAGGMNNEQFF
v_call: TRBV9; j_call: TRBJ1-1; cdr3_length: 15; d_call: -; clone_size: -; cdr3_nt: TGTGCCAGCAGCGTAGCTCGGGGAGGGGGAACTGAAGCTTTCTTT; cdr3_aa: CASSVARGGGTEAFF
v_call: TRBV6-5; j_call: TRBJ2-5; cdr3_length: 15; d_call: TRBD1; clone_size: -; cdr3_nt: TGTGCCAGCAGTACCCCGGACGGACAGGCGGAGACCCAGTACTTC; cdr3_aa: CASSTPDGQAETQYF
v_call: TRBV5-1; j_call: TRBJ2-5; cdr3_length: 14; d_call: -; clone_size: -; cdr3_nt: TGCGCCAGCAGCTTGCTTCACGCGGGTGAGACCCAGTACTTC; cdr3_aa: CASSLLHAGETQYF
v_call: TRBV24-1; j_call: TRBJ1-4; cdr3_length: 14; d_call: -; clone_size: -; cdr3_nt: TGTGCCACCAGCCGGGGGGGCAATAATGAAAAACTGTTTTTT; cdr3_aa: CATSRGGNNEKLFF
v_call: TRBV5-1; j_call: TRBJ1-2; cdr3_length: 17; d_call: TRBD1; clone_size: -; cdr3_nt: TGCGCCAGCAGATCTGGGGACAGAGAGTTAGCTAACTATGGCTACACCTTC; cdr3_aa: CASRSGDRELANYGYTF
v_call: TRBV19; j_call: TRBJ2-4; cdr3_length: 13; d_call: -; clone_size: once; cdr3_nt: TGTGCCAGTAGGAGGGACTCGTGGGGCATTCAGTACTTC; cdr3_aa: CASRRDSWGIQYF
v_call: TRBV28; j_call: TRBJ2-2; cdr3_length: 15; d_call: -; clone_size: -; cdr3_nt: TGTGCCAGCACCCCGGCAGAGGGGGTAAACGGGGAGCTGTTTTTT; cdr3_aa: CASTPAEGVNGELFF
v_call: TRBV6-2/TRBV6-3; j_call: TRBJ2-1; cdr3_length: 15; d_call: TRBD2; clone_size: -; cdr3_nt: TGTGCCAGCAGTTACCGGACTAGGAGAATGAATGAGCAGTTCTTC; cdr3_aa: CASSYRTRRMNEQFF
v_call: TRBV9; j_call: TRBJ2-3; cdr3_length: 16; d_call: -; clone_size: -; cdr3_nt: TGTGCCAGCAGCACCGGGAGTCCCTTTAGCACAGATACGCAGTATTTT; cdr3_aa: CASSTGSPFSTDTQYF
v_call: TRBV4-2; j_call: TRBJ1-6; cdr3_length: 17; d_call: -; clone_size: -; cdr3_nt: TGTGCCAGCAGCCAATCAACTCTAGGAGGGTCGGGTTCACCCCTCCACTTT; cdr3_aa: CASSQSTLGGSGSPLHF
v_call: TRBV11-2; j_call: TRBJ1-1; cdr3_length: 15; d_call: TRBD1; clone_size: -; cdr3_nt: TGTGCCAGCAATAAAGCACCCGGGACAGGGGGAGAAGCTTTCTTT; cdr3_aa: CASNKAPGTGGEAFF
v_call: TRBV4-2; j_call: TRBJ2-7; cdr3_length: 21; d_call: TRBD1; clone_size: once; cdr3_nt: TGTGCCAGCAGCCAAGAATCGGGGCCCCCCGGGGGGACAGGGGGTTACTACGAGCAGTACTTC; cdr3_aa: CASSQESGPPGGTGGYYEQYF
v_call: TRBV11-2; j_call: TRBJ1-1; cdr3_length: 13; d_call: -; clone_size: -; cdr3_nt: TGTGCCAGCAGCTTTATGGGAGGGACTGAAGCTTTCTTT; cdr3_aa: CASSFMGGTEAFF
v_call: TRBV5-4; j_call: TRBJ2-1; cdr3_length: 14; d_call: -; clone_size: -; cdr3_nt: TGTGCCAGCAGCCCCTTCCCGAGCGGCAATGAGCAGTTCTTC; cdr3_aa: CASSPFPSGNEQFF
v_call: TRBV10-1; j_call: TRBJ2-5; cdr3_length: 13; d_call: -; clone_size: -; cdr3_nt: TGCGCCAGCAGCGGCAGGGTTGGGGAGACCCAGTACTTC; cdr3_aa: CASSGRVGETQYF
v_call: TRBV27; j_call: TRBJ1-4; cdr3_length: 15; d_call: -; clone_size: once; cdr3_nt: TGTGCCAGCGGCTGGGGGGGAACAACTAATGAAAAACTGTTTTTT; cdr3_aa: CASGWGGTTNEKLFF
v_call: TRBV30; j_call: TRBJ1-3; cdr3_length: 16; d_call: -; clone_size: -; cdr3_nt: TGTGCCTGGATCCCGCGCACAGGGTTTGGTGGAAACACCATATATTTT; cdr3_aa: CAWIPRTGFGGNTIYF
v_call: TRBV9; j_call: TRBJ1-6; cdr3_length: 15; d_call: TRBD1; clone_size: few; cdr3_nt: TGTGCCAGCAGCGTCGGACAGGTGTCGAATTCACCCCTCCACTTT; cdr3_aa: CASSVGQVSNSPLHF
v_call: TRBV12-2; j_call: TRBJ1-5; cdr3_length: 15; d_call: -; clone_size: once; cdr3_nt: TGTGCAAGTCGCTTTGGACATCCGAGCAATCAGCCCCAGCATTTT; cdr3_aa: CASRFGHPSNQPQHF
v_call: TRBV3-1/TRBV3-2; j_call: TRBJ2-3; cdr3_length: 15; d_call: -; clone_size: -; cdr3_nt: TGTGCCAGCAGCCAAGTTGCGGGTTCCTTAGATACGCAGTATTTT; cdr3_aa: CASSQVAGSLDTQYF
v_call: TRBV27; j_call: TRBJ2-7; cdr3_length: 14; d_call: TRBD2; clone_size: -; cdr3_nt: TGTGCCAGCAGTTTAACGGGAGGGCTCTACGAGCAGTACTTC; cdr3_aa: CASSLTGGLYEQYF
v_call: TRBV4-2; j_call: TRBJ1-6; cdr3_length: 15; d_call: -; clone_size: -; cdr3_nt: TGTGCCAGCAGCCAAGGGACAGTCGCCAATTCACCCCTCCACTTT; cdr3_aa: CASSQGTVANSPLHF
v_call: TRBV7-3; j_call: TRBJ2-3; cdr3_length: 14; d_call: -; clone_size: -; cdr3_nt: TGTGCCAGCAGCTTAACGAGGTCCACAGATACGCAGTATTTT; cdr3_aa: CASSLTRSTDTQYF
v_call: TRBV30; j_call: TRBJ1-5; cdr3_length: 15; d_call: TRBD1; clone_size: -; cdr3_nt: TGTGCCTGGAAGTCTGACGGACAGGGGAATCAGCCCCAGCATTTT; cdr3_aa: CAWKSDGQGNQPQHF
v_call: TRBV19; j_call: TRBJ2-1; cdr3_length: 14; d_call: -; clone_size: -; cdr3_nt: TGTGCCAGTAGTTCAGGGACTCTCTACAATGAGCAGTTCTTC; cdr3_aa: CASSSGTLYNEQFF
v_call: TRBV5-1; j_call: TRBJ1-4; cdr3_length: 14; d_call: -; clone_size: -; cdr3_nt: TGCGCCAGCAGCTTGTCCCAAACTAATGAAAAACTGTTTTTT; cdr3_aa: CASSLSQTNEKLFF
v_call: TRBV7-2; j_call: TRBJ2-7; cdr3_length: 17; d_call: TRBD2; clone_size: -; cdr3_nt: TGTGCCAGCAGCTTAGGGACTCGACTAGCGGGGTACTACGAGCAGTACTTC; cdr3_aa: CASSLGTRLAGYYEQYF
v_call: TRBV7-3; j_call: TRBJ2-2; cdr3_length: 14; d_call: -; clone_size: -; cdr3_nt: TGTGCCAGCAGCGATAGCGTTAACACCGGGGAGCTGTTTTTT; cdr3_aa: CASSDSVNTGELFF
v_call: TRBV9; j_call: TRBJ2-7; cdr3_length: 14; d_call: -; clone_size: -; cdr3_nt: TGTGCCAGCAGCGTAGGGCAGGTGACCTACGAGCAGTACTTC; cdr3_aa: CASSVGQVTYEQYF
v_call: TRBV5-6; j_call: TRBJ2-7; cdr3_length: 15; d_call: -; clone_size: -; cdr3_nt: TGTGCCAGCAGCACCTACAGGGATCCGCTAAACGAGCAGTACTTC; cdr3_aa: CASSTYRDPLNEQYF
v_call: TRBV5-8; j_call: TRBJ1-3; cdr3_length: 13; d_call: -; clone_size: -; cdr3_nt: TGTGCCAGCAGCTTGGCCGGTGGAAACACCATATATTTT; cdr3_aa: CASSLAGGNTIYF
v_call: TRBV6-5; j_call: TRBJ1-1; cdr3_length: 13; d_call: TRBD1; clone_size: -; cdr3_nt: TGTGCCAGCAGAAGGGGGCGCGGAACTGAAGCTTTCTTT; cdr3_aa: CASRRGRGTEAFF
v_call: TRBV5-1; j_call: TRBJ2-5; cdr3_length: 13; d_call: -; clone_size: once; cdr3_nt: TGCGCCAGCAGCTTAGCGCTCGGCGAGACCCAGTACTTC; cdr3_aa: CASSLALGETQYF
v_call: TRBV6-2/TRBV6-3; j_call: TRBJ2-7; cdr3_length: 15; d_call: -; clone_size: -; cdr3_nt: TGTGCCAGCAGTTACTGGGCCAATGGCCGCTACGAGCAGTACTTC; cdr3_aa: CASSYWANGRYEQYF
v_call: TRBV16; j_call: TRBJ1-2; cdr3_length: 16; d_call: -; clone_size: -; cdr3_nt: TGTGCCAGCAGCCAATGGTTACAGGACCGAAACTATGGCTACACCTTC; cdr3_aa: CASSQWLQDRNYGYTF
v_call: TRBV6-5; j_call: TRBJ2-7; cdr3_length: 14; d_call: TRBD2; clone_size: -; cdr3_nt: TGTGCCAGCAGAGCCCTGGCGGGAGCGTACGAGCAGTACTTC; cdr3_aa: CASRALAGAYEQYF
v_call: TRBV27; j_call: TRBJ1-1; cdr3_length: 13; d_call: -; clone_size: -; cdr3_nt: TGTGCCAGCAGTCAAAGACAGGTTTCGACGGCTTTCTTT; cdr3_aa: CASSQRQVSTAFF
v_call: TRBV30; j_call: TRBJ1-1; cdr3_length: 14; d_call: TRBD1; clone_size: -; cdr3_nt: TGTGCCTTCGGACAGGGAGTCCAATTCACTGAAGCTTTCTTT; cdr3_aa: CAFGQGVQFTEAFF
v_call: TRBV18; j_call: TRBJ2-5; cdr3_length: 15; d_call: -; clone_size: once; cdr3_nt: TGTGCCAGCTCACCACGTGGGGGGTACCAAGAGACCCAGTACTTC; cdr3_aa: CASSPRGGYQETQYF
v_call: TRBV28; j_call: TRBJ2-1; cdr3_length: 11; d_call: -; clone_size: -; cdr3_nt: TGTGCCAGCAGCGACCGGGTTGAGCAGTTCTTC; cdr3_aa: CASSDRVEQFF
v_call: TRBV5-1; j_call: TRBJ2-7; cdr3_length: 17; d_call: -; clone_size: -; cdr3_nt: TGCGCCAGCAGCTTGACCACGTCCATAGGGAGGAGCTACGAGCAGTACTTC; cdr3_aa: CASSLTTSIGRSYEQYF
v_call: TRBV5-8; j_call: TRBJ2-5; cdr3_length: 16; d_call: TRBD2; clone_size: -; cdr3_nt: TGTGCCAGCAGCTTGGGGCTAGCGGGAGAGGGGGAGACCCAGTACTTC; cdr3_aa: CASSLGLAGEGETQYF
v_call: TRBV5-8; j_call: TRBJ2-1; cdr3_length: 15; d_call: TRBD2; clone_size: -; cdr3_nt: TGTGCCAGCAGCGACGGGACTAGCGAGTACAATGAGCAGTTCTTC; cdr3_aa: CASSDGTSEYNEQFF
v_call: TRBV4-2; j_call: TRBJ2-7; cdr3_length: 13; d_call: TRBD1; clone_size: -; cdr3_nt: TGTGCCAGCAGCCAGCAGGGGGCGGGCGAGCAGTACTTC; cdr3_aa: CASSQQGAGEQYF
v_call: TRBV11-3; j_call: TRBJ1-1; cdr3_length: 14; d_call: -; clone_size: -; cdr3_nt: TGTGCCAGCAGCTTAGAGCCGGGGAACACTGAAGCTTTCTTT; cdr3_aa: CASSLEPGNTEAFF
v_call: TRBV4-2; j_call: TRBJ2-1; cdr3_length: 18; d_call: TRBD2; clone_size: -; cdr3_nt: TGTGCCAGCAGCCAAGAGACCGACAGCGGGCGGGGGGTCAATGAGCAGTTCTTC; cdr3_aa: CASSQETDSGRGVNEQFF
v_call: TRBV27; j_call: TRBJ2-7; cdr3_length: 13; d_call: -; clone_size: -; cdr3_nt: TGTGCCAGCAGTTACTATCCACCATACGAGCAGTACTTC; cdr3_aa: CASSYYPPYEQYF